This TCR beta chain was sequenced in a study of blood T cell repertoires in COVID-19. Study-level background: Researchers got acute and convalescent COVID-19 samples from the United States, Italy and Spain. PBMCs, B-cell-depleted T cells, or T cells were the source of the cDNA or gDNA that made up the material.

The CDR3 runs 14 residues. Trimming removed 2 bases at V and 2 bases at J, with 8 bases between. Germline V gives CDR1 MGHDK, CDR2 SYGVNS. The authors' processing: How many nucleated cells were present was estimated from reference gene primer amplification. Profiling relied on immunoSEQ multiplex PCR, and the TCRdb table lists in-frame clones only, not all of them. V and J calls and clone size follow that table, whereas D and trimming were derived from the DNA. This sample carries roughly 250,000 clones, 88% of them seen once, and the ten largest clones take roughly 4%. The TCR originated in a man in his 60s who had recovered from COVID-19. The rearrangement joins TRBV25-1 to TRBJ2-3, with no clear D. The sequencing input was peripheral blood. CDR3 in DNA: TGTGCCAGCAGTGAAGGCCGGGTCACAGATACGCAGTATTTT. Translating gives CASSEGRVTDTQYF.